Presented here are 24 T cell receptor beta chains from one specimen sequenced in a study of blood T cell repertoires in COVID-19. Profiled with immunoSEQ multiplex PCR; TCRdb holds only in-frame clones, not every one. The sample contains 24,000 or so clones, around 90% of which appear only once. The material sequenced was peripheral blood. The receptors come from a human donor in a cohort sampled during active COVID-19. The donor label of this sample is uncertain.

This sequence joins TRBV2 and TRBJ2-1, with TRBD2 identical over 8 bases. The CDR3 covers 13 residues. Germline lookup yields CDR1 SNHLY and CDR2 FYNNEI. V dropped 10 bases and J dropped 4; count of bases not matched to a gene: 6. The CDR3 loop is CATSGTSYNEQFF. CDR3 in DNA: TGTGCCACTTCCGGGACTAGTTACAATGAGCAGTTCTTC.

In nucleotides, the CDR3 is TGTGCCAGCAGCCGGACAGGGACCGGGGAGCTGTTTTTT. It specifies CASSRTGTGELFF. This rearrangement joins TRBV7-3 to TRBJ2-2, with 8 bases that match TRBD1. J lost 5 bases, V lost 5 bases, and 1 base had no gene match. The CDR3 is 13 amino acids. CDR1 and CDR2 (germline): SGHTA, FQGTGA.

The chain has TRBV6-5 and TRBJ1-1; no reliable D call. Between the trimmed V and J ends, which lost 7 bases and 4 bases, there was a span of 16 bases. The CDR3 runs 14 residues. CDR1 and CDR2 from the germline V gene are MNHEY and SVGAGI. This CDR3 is CASTPGGVVTEAFF. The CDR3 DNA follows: TGTGCCAGCACGCCCGGAGGAGTTGTCACTGAAGCTTTCTTT.

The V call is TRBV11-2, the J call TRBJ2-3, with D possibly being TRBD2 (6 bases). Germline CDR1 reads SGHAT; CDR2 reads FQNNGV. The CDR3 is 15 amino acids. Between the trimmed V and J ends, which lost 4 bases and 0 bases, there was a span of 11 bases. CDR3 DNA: TGTGCCAGCAGCTGGACGGGGACTAGCACAGATACGCAGTATTTT. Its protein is CASSWTGTSTDTQYF.

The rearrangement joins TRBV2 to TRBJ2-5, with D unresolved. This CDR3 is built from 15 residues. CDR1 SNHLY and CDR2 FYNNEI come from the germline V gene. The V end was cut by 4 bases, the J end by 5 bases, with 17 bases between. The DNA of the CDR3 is TGTGCCAGCAGTGCCTCGTTACCAGACACCGAGACCCAGTACTTC. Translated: CASSASLPDTETQYF. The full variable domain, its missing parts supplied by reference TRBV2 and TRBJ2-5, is EPEVTQTPSHQVTQMGQEVILRCVPISNHLYFYWYRQILGQKVEFLVSFYNNEISEKSEIFDDQFSVERPDGSNFTLKIRSTKLEDSAMYFCASSASLPDTETQYFGPGTRLLVL.

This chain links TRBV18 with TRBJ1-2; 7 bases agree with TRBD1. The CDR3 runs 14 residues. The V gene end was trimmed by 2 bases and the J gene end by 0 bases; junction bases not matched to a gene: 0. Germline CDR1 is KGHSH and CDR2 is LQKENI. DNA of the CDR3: TGTGCCAGCTCACCAGGACAGGCTAACTATGGCTACACCTTC. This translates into CASSPGQANYGYTF.

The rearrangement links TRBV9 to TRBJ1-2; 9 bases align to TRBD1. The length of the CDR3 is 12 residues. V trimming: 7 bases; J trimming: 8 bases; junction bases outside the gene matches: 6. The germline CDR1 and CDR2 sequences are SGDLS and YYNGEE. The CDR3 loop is CASGRTGDGYTF. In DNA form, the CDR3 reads TGTGCCAGCGGCCGGACAGGGGACGGCTACACCTTC.

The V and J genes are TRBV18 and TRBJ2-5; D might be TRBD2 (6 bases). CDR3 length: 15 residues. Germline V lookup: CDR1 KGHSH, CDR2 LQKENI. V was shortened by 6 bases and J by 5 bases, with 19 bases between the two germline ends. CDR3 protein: CASSAAMEGGETQYF. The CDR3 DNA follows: TGTGCCAGCTCGGCCGCCATGGAGGGAGGTGAGACCCAGTACTTC.

DNA of the CDR3: TGTGCCAGCAGCTTGAGGGGGAGTAGCAATCAGCCCCAGCATTTT. Translating it yields CASSLRGSSNQPQHF. This chain joins TRBV5-8 and TRBJ1-5; maybe TRBD1 (6 bases). Per the germline V gene, CDR1 is SGHTS and CDR2 is YDEGEE. V lost 1 base and J 0 bases, leaving 8 bases between the germline ends. The CDR3 sequence is 15 residues long. Combining the CDR3 with reference TRBV5-8 and TRBJ1-5 gives the whole variable domain EAGVTQSPTHLIKTRGQQATLRCSPISGHTSVYWYQQALGLGLQFLLWYDEGEERNRGNFPPRFSGRQFPNYSSELNVNALELEDSALYLCASSLRGSSNQPQHFGDGTRLSIL.

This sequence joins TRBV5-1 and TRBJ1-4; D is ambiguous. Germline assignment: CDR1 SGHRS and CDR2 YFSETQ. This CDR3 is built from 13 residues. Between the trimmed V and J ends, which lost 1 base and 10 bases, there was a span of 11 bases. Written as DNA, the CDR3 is TGCGCCAGCAGCTTGATGGCCCGGGGAAAACTGTTTTTT. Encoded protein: CASSLMARGKLFF.

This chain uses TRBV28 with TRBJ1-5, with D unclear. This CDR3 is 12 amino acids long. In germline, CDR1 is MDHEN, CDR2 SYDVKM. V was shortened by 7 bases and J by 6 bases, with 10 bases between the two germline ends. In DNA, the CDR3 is TGTGCCAGCACCTTGGGAGTTCAGCCCCAGCATTTT. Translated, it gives CASTLGVQPQHF.

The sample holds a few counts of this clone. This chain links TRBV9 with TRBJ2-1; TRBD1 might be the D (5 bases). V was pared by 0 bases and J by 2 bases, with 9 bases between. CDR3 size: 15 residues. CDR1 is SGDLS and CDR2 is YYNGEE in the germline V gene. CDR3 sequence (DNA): TGTGCCAGCAGCGTAGTAGGGGTAGCCTACAATGAGCAGTTCTTC. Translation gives CASSVVGVAYNEQFF. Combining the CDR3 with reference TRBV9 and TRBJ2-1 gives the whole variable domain DSGVTQTPKHLITATGQRVTLRCSPRSGDLSVYWYQQSLDQGLQFLIQYYNGEERAKGNILERFSAQQFPDLHSELNLSSLELGDSALYFCASSVVGVAYNEQFFGPGTRLTVL.

In nucleotides, the CDR3 is TGTGCCAGCTCACTCGGCGGGTTCGACGAGCAGTACTTC. Protein product: CASSLGGFDEQYF. The chain links TRBV18 to TRBJ2-7; perhaps TRBD2 as D (5 bases). V lost 4 bases, J lost 5 bases, and 12 bases lay in between. Germline CDR1 and CDR2: KGHSH and LQKENI. This CDR3 region has 13 residues. The full variable domain, rest sourced from reference TRBV18 and TRBJ2-7, is NAGVMQNPRHLVRRRGQEARLRCSPMKGHSHVYWYRQLPEEGLKFMVYLQKENIIDESGMPKERFSAEFPKEGPSILRIQQVVRGDSAAYFCASSLGGFDEQYFGPGTRLTVT.

The CDR3: CASSYREGHLHGYTF. In DNA, the CDR3 is TGTGCCAGCAGTTACCGCGAGGGACATCTCCATGGCTACACCTTC. V is TRBV6-6 and J is TRBJ1-2, with D maybe TRBD1 (6 bases). The V gene's germline CDR1 is MNHNY and CDR2 SVGAGI (reference sequence). Deletions cut 2 bases from V and 6 bases from J, with 16 bases between. CDR3 length equals 15 residues.

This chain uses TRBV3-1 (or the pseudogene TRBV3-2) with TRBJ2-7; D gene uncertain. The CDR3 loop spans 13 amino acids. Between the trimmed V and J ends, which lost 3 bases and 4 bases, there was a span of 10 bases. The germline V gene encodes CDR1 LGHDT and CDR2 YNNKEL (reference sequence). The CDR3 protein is CASSHQASYEQYF. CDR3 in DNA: TGTGCCAGCAGCCACCAGGCATCGTACGAGCAGTACTTC.

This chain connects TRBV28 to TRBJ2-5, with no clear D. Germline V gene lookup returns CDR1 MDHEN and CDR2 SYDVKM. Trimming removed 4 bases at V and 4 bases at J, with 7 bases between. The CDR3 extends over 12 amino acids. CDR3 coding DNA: TGTGCCAGCAGTTCGGTGGTAGAGACCCAGTACTTC. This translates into CASSSVVETQYF.

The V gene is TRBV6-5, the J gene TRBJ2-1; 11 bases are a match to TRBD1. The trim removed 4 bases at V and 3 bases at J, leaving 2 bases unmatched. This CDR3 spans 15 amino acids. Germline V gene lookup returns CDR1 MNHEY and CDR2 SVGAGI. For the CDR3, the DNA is TGTGCCAGCAGTTTGGGACAGGGGGTCTACAATGAGCAGTTCTTC. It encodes CASSLGQGVYNEQFF.

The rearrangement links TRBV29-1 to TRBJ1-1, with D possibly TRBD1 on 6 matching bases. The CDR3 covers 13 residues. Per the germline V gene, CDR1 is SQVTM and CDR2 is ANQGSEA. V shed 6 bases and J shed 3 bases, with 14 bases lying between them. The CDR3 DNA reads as TGCAGCGTCACCCTACAGGGTGACACTGAAGCTTTCTTT. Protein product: CSVTLQGDTEAFF. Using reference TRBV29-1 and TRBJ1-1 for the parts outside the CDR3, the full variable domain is SAVISQKPSRDICQRGTSLTIQCQVDSQVTMMFWYRQQPGQSLTLIATANQGSEATYESGFVIDKFPISRPNLTFSTLTVSNMSPEDSSIYLCSVTLQGDTEAFFGQGTRLTVV.

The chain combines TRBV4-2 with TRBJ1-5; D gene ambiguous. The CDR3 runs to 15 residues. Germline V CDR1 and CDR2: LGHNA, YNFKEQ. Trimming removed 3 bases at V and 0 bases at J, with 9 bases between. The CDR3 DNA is TGTGCCAGCAGCCATCCCGGGATTAGCAATCAGCCCCAGCATTTT. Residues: CASSHPGISNQPQHF.

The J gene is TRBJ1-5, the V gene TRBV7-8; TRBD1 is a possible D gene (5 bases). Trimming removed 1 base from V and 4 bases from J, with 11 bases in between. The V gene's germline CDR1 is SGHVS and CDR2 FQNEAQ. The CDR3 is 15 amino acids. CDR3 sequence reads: CASSLGVTENQPQHF. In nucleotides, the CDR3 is TGTGCCAGCAGCTTAGGAGTGACAGAGAATCAGCCCCAGCATTTT.

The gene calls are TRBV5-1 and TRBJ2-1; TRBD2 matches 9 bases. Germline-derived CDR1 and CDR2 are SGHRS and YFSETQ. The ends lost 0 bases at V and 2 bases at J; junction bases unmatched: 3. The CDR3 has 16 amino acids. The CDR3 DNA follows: TGCGCCAGCAGCTTGGATGCTAGCGGGGCCTACAATGAGCAGTTCTTC. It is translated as CASSLDASGAYNEQFF.

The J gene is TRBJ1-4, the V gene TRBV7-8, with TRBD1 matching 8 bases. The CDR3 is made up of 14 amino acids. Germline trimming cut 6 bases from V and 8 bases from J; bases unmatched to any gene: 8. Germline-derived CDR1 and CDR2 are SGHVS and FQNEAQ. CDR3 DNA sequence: TGTGCCAGCAGTCCGGGACAGGTCTACGAAAAACTGTTTTTT. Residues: CASSPGQVYEKLFF.

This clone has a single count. The DNA of the CDR3 is TGTGCCAGCAGTAACAGGGGGCGTAACACCGGGGAGCTGTTTTTT. This encodes CASSNRGRNTGELFF. The chain has TRBV6-6 and TRBJ2-2, with TRBD1 matching 9 bases. The germline V gene encodes CDR1 MNHNY and CDR2 SVGAGI (reference sequence). The CDR3 has 15 residues. Trimming took 5 bases from V and 2 from J; bases not matched to a gene: 3.

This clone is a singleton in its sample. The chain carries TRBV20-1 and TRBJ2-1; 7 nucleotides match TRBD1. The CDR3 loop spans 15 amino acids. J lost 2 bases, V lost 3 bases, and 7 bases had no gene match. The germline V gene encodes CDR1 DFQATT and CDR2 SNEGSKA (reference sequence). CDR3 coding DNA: TGCAGTGCTAGTTGGGGAACAGGGGCCTACAATGAGCAGTTCTTC. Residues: CSASWGTGAYNEQFF.